One T cell receptor (beta chain) is described in this entry. The data were obtained in a study of blood T cell repertoires in COVID-19. V lost 4 bases to trimming and J lost 0 bases, with 11 bases between them. CDR3 length: 15 amino acids. Germline V lookup: CDR1 MRHNA, CDR2 SNTAGT. Original data processing: Counts of nucleated cells, estimated from reference gene primer amplification, were obtained. Profiled with immunoSEQ multiplex PCR; TCRdb holds only in-frame clones, not every one. V, J and clone size were drawn from that table, and D and trimming were deduced from the DNA. The table records fewer than 15,000 clones, 85% to 95% of them present only once.

This chain connects TRBV6-4 to TRBJ2-3; D is unresolved. The receptor's source is a human donor with active COVID-19. The donor label of this sample is uncertain. The sequencing input was peripheral blood. The CDR3 sequence is CASSASGASTDTQYF. In DNA, the CDR3 is TGTGCCAGCAGTGCCTCCGGTGCTAGCACAGATACGCAGTATTTT.